This TCR beta chain was observed in a study of spatial heterogeneity in lung cancer. Study as a whole: The donors, about 78 patients with untreated early-stage non-small cell lung cancer, provided the samples.

Germline V gene lookup returns CDR1 LGHNA and CDR2 YSLEER. The V and J ends lost 5 bases and 5 bases respectively, with 18 bases between them. CDR3 length: 15 amino acids. Every individual TCR cDNA molecule carried its own unique molecular identifier, which allowed correction of PCR and sequencing errors. TCRdb used MiXCR to reprocess the 5' RACE reads, holding one entry per CDR3 protein. Of approximately 93,000 distinct CDR3 sequences in the sample, just under 20% were seen once. Time point described: blood at routine non-recurrence follow-up after resection. Unsorted whole RNA of tumor, nontumor lung or frozen PBMC was sequenced. The table lists this clonotype with a few counts.

The gene calls are TRBV4-3 and TRBJ2-5, with TRBD1 as a possible D gene (7 bases). The origin of this receptor is a male donor with early-stage non-small cell lung cancer. The sequencing used PBMCs, collected at follow-up. The CDR3: CASSEASRGVETQYF. CDR3 DNA sequence: TGCGCCAGCAGCGAAGCTTCCAGGGGGGTCGAGACCCAGTACTTC.